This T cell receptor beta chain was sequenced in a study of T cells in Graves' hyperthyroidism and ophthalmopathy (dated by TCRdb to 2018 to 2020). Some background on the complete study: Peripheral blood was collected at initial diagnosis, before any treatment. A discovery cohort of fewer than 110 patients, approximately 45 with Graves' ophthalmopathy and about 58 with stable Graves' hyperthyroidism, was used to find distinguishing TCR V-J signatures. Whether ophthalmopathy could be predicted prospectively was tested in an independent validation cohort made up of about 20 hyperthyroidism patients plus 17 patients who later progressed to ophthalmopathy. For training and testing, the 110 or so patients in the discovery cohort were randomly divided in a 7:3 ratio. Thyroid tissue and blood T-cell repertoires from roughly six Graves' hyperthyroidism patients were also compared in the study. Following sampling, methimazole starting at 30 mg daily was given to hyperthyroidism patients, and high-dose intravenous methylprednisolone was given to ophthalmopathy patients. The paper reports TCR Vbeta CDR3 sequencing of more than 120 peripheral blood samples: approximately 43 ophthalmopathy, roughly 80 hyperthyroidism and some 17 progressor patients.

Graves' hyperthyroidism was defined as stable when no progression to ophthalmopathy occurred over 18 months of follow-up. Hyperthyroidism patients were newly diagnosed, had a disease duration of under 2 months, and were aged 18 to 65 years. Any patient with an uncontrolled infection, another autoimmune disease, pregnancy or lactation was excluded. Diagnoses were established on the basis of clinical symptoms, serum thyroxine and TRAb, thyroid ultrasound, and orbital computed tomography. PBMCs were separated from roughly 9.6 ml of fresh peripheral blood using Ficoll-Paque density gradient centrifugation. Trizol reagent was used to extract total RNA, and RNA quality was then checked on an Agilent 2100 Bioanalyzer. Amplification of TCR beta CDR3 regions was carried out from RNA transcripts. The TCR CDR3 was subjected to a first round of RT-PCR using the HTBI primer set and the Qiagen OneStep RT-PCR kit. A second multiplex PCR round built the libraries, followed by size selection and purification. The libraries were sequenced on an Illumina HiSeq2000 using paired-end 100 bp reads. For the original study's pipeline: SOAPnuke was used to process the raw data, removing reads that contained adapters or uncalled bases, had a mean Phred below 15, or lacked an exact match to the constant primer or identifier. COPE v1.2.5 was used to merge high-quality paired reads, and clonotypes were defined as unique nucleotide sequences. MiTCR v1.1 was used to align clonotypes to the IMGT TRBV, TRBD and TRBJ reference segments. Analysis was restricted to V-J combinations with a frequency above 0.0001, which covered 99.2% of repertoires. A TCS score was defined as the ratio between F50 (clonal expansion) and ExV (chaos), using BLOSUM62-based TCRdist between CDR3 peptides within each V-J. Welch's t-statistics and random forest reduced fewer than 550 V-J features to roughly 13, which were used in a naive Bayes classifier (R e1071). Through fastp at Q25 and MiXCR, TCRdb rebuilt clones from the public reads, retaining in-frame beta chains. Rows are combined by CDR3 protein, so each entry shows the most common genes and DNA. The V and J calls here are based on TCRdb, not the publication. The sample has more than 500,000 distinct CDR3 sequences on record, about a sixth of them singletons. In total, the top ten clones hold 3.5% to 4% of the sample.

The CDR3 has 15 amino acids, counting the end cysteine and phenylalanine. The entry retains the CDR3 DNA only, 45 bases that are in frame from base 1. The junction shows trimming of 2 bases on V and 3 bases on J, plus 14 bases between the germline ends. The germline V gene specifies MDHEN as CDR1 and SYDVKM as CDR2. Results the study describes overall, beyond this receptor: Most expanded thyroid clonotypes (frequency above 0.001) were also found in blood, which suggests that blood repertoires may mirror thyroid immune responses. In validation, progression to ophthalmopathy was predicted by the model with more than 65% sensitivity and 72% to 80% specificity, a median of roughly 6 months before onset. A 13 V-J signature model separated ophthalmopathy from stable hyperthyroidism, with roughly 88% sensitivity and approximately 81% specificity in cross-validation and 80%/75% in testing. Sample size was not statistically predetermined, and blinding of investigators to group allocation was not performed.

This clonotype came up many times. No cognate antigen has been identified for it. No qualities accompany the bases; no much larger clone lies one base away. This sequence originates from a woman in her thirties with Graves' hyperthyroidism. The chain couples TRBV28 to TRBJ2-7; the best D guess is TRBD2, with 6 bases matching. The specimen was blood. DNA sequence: TGTGCCAGCAGTTTACGTCCAGGAGCGGGCTACGAGCAGTACTTC. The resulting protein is CASSLRPGAGYEQYF. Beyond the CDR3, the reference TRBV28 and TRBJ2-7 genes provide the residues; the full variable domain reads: DVKVTQSSRYLVKRTGEKVFLECVQDMDHENMFWYRQDPGLGLRLIYFSYDVKMKEKGDIPEGYSVSREKKERFSLILESASTNQTSMYLCASSLRPGAGYEQYFGPGTRLTVT.